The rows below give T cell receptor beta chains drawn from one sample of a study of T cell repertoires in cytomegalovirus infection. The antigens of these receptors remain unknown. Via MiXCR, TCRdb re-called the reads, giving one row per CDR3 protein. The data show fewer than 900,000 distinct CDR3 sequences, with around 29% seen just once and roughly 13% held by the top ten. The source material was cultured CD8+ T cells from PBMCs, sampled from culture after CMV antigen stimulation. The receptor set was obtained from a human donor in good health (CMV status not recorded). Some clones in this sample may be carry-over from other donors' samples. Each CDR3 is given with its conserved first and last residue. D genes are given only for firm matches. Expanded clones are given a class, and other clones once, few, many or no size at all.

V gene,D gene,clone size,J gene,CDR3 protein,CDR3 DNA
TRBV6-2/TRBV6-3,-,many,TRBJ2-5,CASSYVRGGSETQYF,TGTGCCAGCAGTTACGTGAGGGGGGGATCGGAGACCCAGTACTTC
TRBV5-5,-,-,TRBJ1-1,CASSLKSIQNTEAFF,TGTGCCAGCAGCTTGAAGAGTATTCAGAACACTGAAGCTTTCTTT
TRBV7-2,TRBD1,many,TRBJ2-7,CASSGSDRGFYEQYF,TGTGCCAGCAGCGGGTCGGACAGGGGTTTTTACGAGCAGTACTTC
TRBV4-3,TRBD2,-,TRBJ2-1,CASSQLAGGPRFYNEQFF,TGCGCCAGCAGCCAACTAGCGGGGGGGCCTCGTTTCTACAATGAGCAGTTCTTC
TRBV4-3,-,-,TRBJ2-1,CASSPRWGVSYNEQFF,TGCGCCAGCAGCCCTCGATGGGGGGTCTCCTACAATGAGCAGTTCTTC
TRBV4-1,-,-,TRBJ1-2,CASSQDQGLAGYTF,TGCGCCAGCAGCCAAGATCAGGGTTTGGCGGGCTACACCTTC
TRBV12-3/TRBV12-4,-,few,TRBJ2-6,CASSHWEQAPTNVLTF,TGTGCCAGCAGTCACTGGGAACAGGCTCCAACCAACGTCCTGACTTTC
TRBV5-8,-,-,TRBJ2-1,CASSLHRRGRIEGSYNEQFF,TGTGCCAGCAGCTTGCACAGGAGGGGCAGGATCGAGGGGAGCTACAATGAGCAGTTCTTC
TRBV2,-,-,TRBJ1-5,CASWGGRNQPQHF,TGTGCCAGCTGGGGGGGCAGGAATCAGCCCCAGCATTTT
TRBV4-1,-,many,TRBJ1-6,CASSQGGTTASPLHF,TGCGCCAGCAGCCAAGGAGGGACCACGGCTTCACCCCTCCACTTT
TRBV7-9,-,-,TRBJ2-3,CASSLGVGAQYF,TGTGCCAGCAGCTTAGGCGTTGGGGCGCAGTATTTT
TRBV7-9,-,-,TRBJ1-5,CASSRGGVGQPQHF,TGTGCCAGCAGCAGAGGAGGGGTAGGACAGCCCCAGCATTTT
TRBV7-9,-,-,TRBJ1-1,CASRLGSFEAFF,TGTGCCAGCAGGTTAGGGTCCTTCGAAGCTTTCTTT
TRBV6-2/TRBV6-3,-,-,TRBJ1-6,CASSYSRVPNSPLHF,TGTGCCAGCAGTTACTCGCGGGTACCCAATTCACCCCTCCACTTT
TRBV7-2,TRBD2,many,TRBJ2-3,CASSLPLAGGPESDTQYF,TGTGCCAGCAGCTTACCCTTAGCGGGGGGGCCAGAATCTGATACGCAGTATTTT
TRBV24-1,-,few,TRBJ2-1,CATSDPLSPLSYNEQFF,TGTGCCACCAGTGATCCTTTAAGCCCCCTCTCCTACAATGAGCAGTTCTTC
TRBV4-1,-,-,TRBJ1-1,CASSQDHALTEAFF,TGCGCCAGCAGCCAAGATCATGCCCTCACTGAAGCTTTCTTT
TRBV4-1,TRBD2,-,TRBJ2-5,CASSQGLAVQETQYF,TGCGCCAGCAGCCAAGGACTAGCGGTCCAAGAGACCCAGTACTTC
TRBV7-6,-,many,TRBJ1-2,CASSGPGHGGYTF,TGTGCCAGCAGCGGGCCGGGACACGGTGGCTACACCTTC
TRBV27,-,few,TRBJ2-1,CASSLFRGGQYNEQFF,TGTGCCAGCAGTTTATTCCGCGGGGGACAGTACAATGAGCAGTTCTTC
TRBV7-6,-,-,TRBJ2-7,CASSPRFSEQYF,TGTGCCAGCAGCCCCCGGTTTTCCGAGCAGTACTTC
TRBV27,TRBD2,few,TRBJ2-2,CASSLKRTSGGRYYTGELFF,TGTGCCAGCAGCCTTAAAAGGACTAGCGGGGGGCGGTATTACACCGGGGAGCTGTTTTTT
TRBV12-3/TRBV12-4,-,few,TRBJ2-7,CASSPPGKFYEQYF,TGTGCCAGCAGTCCTCCGGGCAAATTCTACGAGCAGTACTTC
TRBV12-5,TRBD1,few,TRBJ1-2,CASGLGQGPYDYGYTF,TGTGCTAGTGGTCTCGGACAGGGCCCATATGATTATGGCTACACCTTC
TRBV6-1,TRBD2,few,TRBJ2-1,CASSRGLAGFSYNEQFF,TGTGCCAGCAGCCGCGGACTAGCGGGGTTCTCCTACAATGAGCAGTTCTTC